The clone carrying this T cell receptor (beta chain) has only a few counts. The V and J ends lost 3 bases and 8 bases, in that order; junction bases with no gene match: 6. The CDR3 is made up of 15 amino acids. CDR1 and CDR2 (germline): KGHDR, SFDVKD. In the authors' workflow: How many nucleated cells were present was estimated from reference gene primer amplification. Assay: immunoSEQ multiplex PCR; the TCRdb copy retains only in-frame clones and omits some. V, J and clone size reflect that table, while D and trimming were determined from the DNA. The table has tens of thousands of clones, about 90% seen once; the top ten hold 15%. This entry belongs to a study of blood T cell repertoires in COVID-19. Across the whole study: The cDNA or gDNA used as material had been derived from T cells, B-cell-depleted T cells, or PBMCs.

The chain has TRBV24-1 and TRBJ2-1, with 10 nucleotides matching TRBD1. This clonotype was obtained from a male donor with acute or convalescent COVID-19. The sample was peripheral blood. CDR3 DNA sequence: TGTGCCACCAGTGATCCTCGGACAGGGGGAGATGAGCAGTTCTTC. It translates to CATSDPRTGGDEQFF.